Listed below are T cell receptor beta chains from one sample, sequenced in a study of CD8 T cells in ankylosing spondylitis. MiXCR was run by TCRdb on the 5' RACE reads, yielding one entry per CDR3 protein. This repertoire shows 450,000 or so distinct CDR3 sequences, around 26% found once; its top ten account for 0.75% to 0.9%. Sequencing used blood, either unsorted or a sorted T cell fraction (not recorded which). These receptors were obtained from a male donor with ankylosing spondylitis. The CDR3 runs from the conserved cysteine through the conserved F or W. A D gene is named only where the DNA matches it firmly. Rows may omit the clone size; those that give it use once, few, many or a size class.

>TRBV4-1|TRBJ2-5|TRBD2|.
TGCGCCAGCAGCCTTTGGACTAGCGGGAGAGACGGAGAGACCCAGTACTTC
CASSLWTSGRDGETQYF
>TRBV2|TRBJ2-3|TRBD2|.
TGTGCCAGCAGGCCTGGGACTAGCGCAGATACGCAGTATTTT
CASRPGTSADTQYF
>TRBV7-8|TRBJ2-2|TRBD2|few
TGTGCCAGCAGCTTAACCCGACTAGCCCTCTTCCCCGGGGAGCTGTTTTTT
CASSLTRLALFPGELFF
>TRBV27|TRBJ2-7|.|.
TGTGCCAGCAGTTTCTCCGGGCGGGAGCAGTACTTC
CASSFSGREQYF
>TRBV29-1|TRBJ1-1|.|.
TGCAGCGTGAACTTGTCAGACACTGAAGCTTTCTTT
CSVNLSDTEAFF
>TRBV12-3/TRBV12-4|TRBJ1-1|.|few
TGTGCCAGCAGTTTGTCGGCTCAGGGGAACTCTGAAGCTTTCTTT
CASSLSAQGNSEAFF
>TRBV4-2|TRBJ1-2|.|many
TGTGCCAGCAGCCCTCCGGGGGCACACTATGGCTACACCTTC
CASSPPGAHYGYTF
>TRBV5-1|TRBJ2-2|TRBD2|few
TGCGCCAGCAGCTTGGCGCGGGAGACCGGGGAGCTGTTTTTT
CASSLARETGELFF
>TRBV11-3|TRBJ1-2|.|.
TGTGCCAGCAGCTTAGATCCAGGGTCCCCCGTCACCTTC
CASSLDPGSPVTF
>TRBV3-1|TRBJ1-1|.|few
TGTGCCAGCAGCCAAGCTTGGGACACTGAAGCTTTCTTT
CASSQAWDTEAFF
>TRBV7-2|TRBJ2-2|.|.
TGTGCCAGCAGCTACCAACAGAGCACCGGGGAGCTGTTTTTT
CASSYQQSTGELFF
>TRBV7-9|TRBJ1-5|.|.
TGTGCCAGCAGTTTCGCGAAGGACGGATTTAGCAATCAGCCCCAGCATTTT
CASSFAKDGFSNQPQHF
>TRBV5-1|TRBJ2-7|TRBD1|.
TGCGCCAGCAGCCTAGGGGCTGGGACAGGGCGCTACGAGCAGTACTTC
CASSLGAGTGRYEQYF
>TRBV7-2|TRBJ2-3|.|.
TGTGCCAGCTCACGGGGGGCCGGTCGGGAACAGAATACGCAGTATTTT
CASSRGAGREQNTQYF
>TRBV2|TRBJ2-3|.|.
TGTGCCGGAAAGCAGGGGTGGGGCACAGATACGCAGTATTTT
CAGKQGWGTDTQYF
>TRBV5-6|TRBJ2-7|TRBD1|.
TGTGCCAGCAGCCATACAGGGGCCTACGAGCAGTACTTC
CASSHTGAYEQYF
>TRBV20-1|TRBJ2-1|TRBD2|few
TGCAGTGCTGGGGCGGGACTAGCGGGGCACAATGAGCAGTTCTTC
CSAGAGLAGHNEQFF
>TRBV28|TRBJ1-6|.|.
TGTGCCAGCAGCACCCTTGGGCTGGTGAATTCACCCCTCCACTTT
CASSTLGLVNSPLHF
>TRBV19|TRBJ2-1|TRBD2|.
TGTGCCACTCGGACTAGCGGGAGCTCCTACAATGAGCAGTTCTTC
CATRTSGSSYNEQFF
>TRBV30|TRBJ2-3|TRBD1|.
TGTGCCTGGCGTGGACAGGGGGCGAGAGATACGCAGTATTTT
CAWRGQGARDTQYF
>TRBV20-1|TRBJ1-4|TRBD1|.
TGCAGTGCTAGAGGGACAGGGAATGAAAAACTGTTTTTT
CSARGTGNEKLFF